Shown below are 9 T cell receptor beta chains from a single sample sequenced in a study of regulatory T cells in long-lasting Graves disease. Specified time point: newly diagnosed GD, antithyroid drugs for less than 3 months. After RNA was extracted from PBMCs, the TCR library was made from it. Library construction for TCR beta used iRepertoire HTBI primers and Arm-PCR of CDR3 regions. TCRdb analysed the multiplex PCR reads with MiXCR anew, one entry per CDR3 protein. The sample carries 450,000 to 600,000 distinct CDR3 sequences, 13% recorded once. The same sample was also studied in work on T cells in Graves' hyperthyroidism and ophthalmopathy.

The sequencing used peripheral blood mononuclear cells (PBMCs), collected at new diagnosis, from a patient treated with antithyroid drugs. The source is a man younger than 40 with Graves disease.

The chain links TRBV6-6 to TRBJ2-5; perhaps TRBD2 as D (6 bases). V was trimmed by 0 bases and J by 8 bases, leaving 7 bases between them. CDR1 is MNHNY and CDR2 is SVGAGI in the germline V gene (reference sequence). The CDR3 loop spans 12 amino acids. The CDR3 nucleotides are TGTGCCAGCAGTTACTCGGGGGGAACCCAGTACTTC. This gives the protein CASSYSGGTQYF.

This clonotype was detected many times. The chain uses TRBV20-1 and TRBJ2-7, with 7 bases lining up with TRBD2. Germline V lookup: CDR1 DFQATT, CDR2 SNEGSKA (reference sequence). Germline trimming cut 3 bases from V and 0 bases from J; bases unmatched to any gene: 5. This CDR3 is built from 14 residues. CDR3 residues: CSARDPSGSYEQYF. CDR3 nucleotide sequence: TGCAGTGCTAGGGACCCTAGCGGCTCCTACGAGCAGTACTTC.

This clonotype was detected many times. This rearrangement joins TRBV28 to TRBJ2-7, with D tentatively TRBD2 (5 bases). This CDR3 is built from 13 residues. From germline, CDR1 is MDHEN and CDR2 SYDVKM. V was clipped by 4 bases and J by 2 bases, with 9 bases between them. The CDR3 loop is CASSSDSPYEQYF. CDR3 DNA sequence: TGTGCCAGCAGTTCGGACTCTCCCTACGAGCAGTACTTC.

This clonotype was seen at least ten times. The chain combines TRBV10-3 with TRBJ2-3, with 11 bases matching TRBD2. Germline CDR1 and CDR2: ENHRY and SYGVKD. V dropped 6 bases and J dropped 0; count of bases not matched to a gene: 11. CDR3 length: 18 amino acids. In DNA form, the CDR3 reads TGTGCCATCAGAGATTCCGGGACTAGCGGCTTTAGCACAGATACGCAGTATTTT. This codes for CAIRDSGTSGFSTDTQYF.

This chain uses TRBV5-1 with TRBJ1-2; TRBD1 might be the D (5 bases). V was trimmed by 10 bases and J by 5 bases, leaving 18 bases between them. Germline values: CDR1 SGHRS, CDR2 YFSETQ. The CDR3 contains 13 residues. CDR3 DNA sequence: TGCGCCTCCGCCCACGGGACGGCGTATGGCTACACCTTC. It yields the protein CASAHGTAYGYTF.

This clonotype appeared a few times. The chain couples TRBV6-2 or TRBV6-3 to TRBJ1-3; D may be TRBD1 (5 bases). There are 15 residues in the CDR3. CDR1 and CDR2 (germline): MNHEY, SVGEGT. The germline V and J ends were trimmed by 8 bases and 2 bases, with 16 bases remaining between them. The CDR3 bases are TGTGCCAGCCGCCCTGGGGGGGGGGCTGGAAACACCATATATTTT. Its protein product is CASRPGGGAGNTIYF.

This clonotype has at least ten counts. This chain links TRBV27 with TRBJ2-7; D is possibly TRBD2 (5 bases). This CDR3 is 14 amino acids long. V was pared by 6 bases and J by 0 bases, with 12 bases between. CDR1 MNHEY and CDR2 SMNVEV come from the germline V gene (reference sequence). CDR3 sequence: CASSRRHTSYEQYF. The CDR3 nucleotides are TGTGCCAGCAGCCGGAGGCATACCTCCTACGAGCAGTACTTC.

At least ten counts were recorded for this clonotype. The chain links TRBV18 to TRBJ2-1; a possible D gene is TRBD1 (6 bases). The V end lost 3 bases, the J end lost 13 bases, and 19 bases lay between the germline ends. The CDR3 sequence is 14 residues long. Per germline, CDR1 KGHSH and CDR2 LQKENI. CDR3 nucleotide sequence: TGTGCCAGCTCACCGTCGGAGGACAGTTTGCGCCAGTTCTTC. It specifies CASSPSEDSLRQFF.

The rearrangement uses TRBV5-1 and TRBJ2-1, with D possibly called TRBD1 or TRBD2 (6 bases each). V gave up 5 bases and J gave up 8 bases, with 17 bases separating them. From germline, CDR1 is SGHRS and CDR2 YFSETQ. There are 14 residues in the CDR3. CDR3 protein: CASSVTGAADEQFF. The CDR3 DNA follows: TGCGCCAGCAGTGTTACGGGGGCCGCGGATGAGCAGTTCTTC.